One TCR beta chain is described in this entry. Its antigen remains unidentified. The sample is drawn from a study of vaccination and CD4 T cells after COVID-19. Sequencing of DNA taken from cultured CD4+ T cells relied on the Oncomine TCR Beta short-read assay. One entry per CDR3 protein, called by TCRdb with MiXCR from the PCR reads. The data show some 8,700 distinct CDR3 sequences, around 49% seen once. Treatment in this sample: approximately nine-day PBMC culture with coronavirus spike peptide pools or control peptides (ViraFEST assay). Approximately 2 million PBMCs were grown per well alongside about 10 IU/ml IL-2 and approximately 9.8 ug/ml peptide pools. The receptor's source is a human donor who had recovered from COVID-19. The source material was CD4+ T cells from blood, cultured in vitro.

The CDR3 DNA is TGCGCCAGCAGCTTGACCTCTAAACGGAACACTGAAGCTTTCTTT. Its translation: CASSLTSKRNTEAFF. The V call is TRBV5-1, the J call TRBJ1-1; unclear D gene. The CDR3 sequence is 15 residues long. The germline V gene encodes CDR1 SGHRS and CDR2 YFSETQ. Trimming removed 1 base from V and 1 base from J, with 11 bases in between. The full variable domain, with the rest looked up from reference TRBV5-1 and TRBJ1-1, is KAGVTQTPRYLIKTRGQQVTLSCSPISGHRSVSWYQQTPGQGLQFLFEYFSETQRNKGNFPGRFSGRQFSNSRSEMNVSTLELGDSALYLCASSLTSKRNTEAFFGQGTRLTVV.